This T cell receptor beta chain was identified during a study of blood T cells in healthy people across ages. General observations from the study: Significant beta diversity loss was already apparent by age about 39, declining roughly linearly. TCR beta diversity tracked closely with naive T cell percentage.

About 10 milliliters of peripheral blood were drawn from each donor into EDTA-treated tubes. This clonotype has a count of ten or more. The antigen is not known. The CDR3 covers 13 residues. Germline assignment: CDR1 SQVTM and CDR2 ANQGSEA. V dropped 7 bases and J dropped 6 bases, with 17 bases sitting between them. Alongside a J-beta primer mix, a sample-barcoded 5' primer served in a second PCR lasting roughly 6 to 11 cycles. CDR3-containing paired-end reads numbering at least 2.5 million came from each sample. TCRdb recomputed calls from the 5' RACE reads with MiXCR, one row per CDR3 protein. The sample has around 2 million distinct CDR3 sequences, more than 35% seen once.

The clonotype originates from a human donor in good health. The sample comprised blood. The rearrangement links TRBV29-1 to TRBJ2-3, with D possibly TRBD1 on 6 matching bases. The CDR3 is CSALRGLMDTQYF. The CDR3, as DNA: TGCAGCGCCCTCAGGGGCCTAATGGATACGCAGTATTTT.